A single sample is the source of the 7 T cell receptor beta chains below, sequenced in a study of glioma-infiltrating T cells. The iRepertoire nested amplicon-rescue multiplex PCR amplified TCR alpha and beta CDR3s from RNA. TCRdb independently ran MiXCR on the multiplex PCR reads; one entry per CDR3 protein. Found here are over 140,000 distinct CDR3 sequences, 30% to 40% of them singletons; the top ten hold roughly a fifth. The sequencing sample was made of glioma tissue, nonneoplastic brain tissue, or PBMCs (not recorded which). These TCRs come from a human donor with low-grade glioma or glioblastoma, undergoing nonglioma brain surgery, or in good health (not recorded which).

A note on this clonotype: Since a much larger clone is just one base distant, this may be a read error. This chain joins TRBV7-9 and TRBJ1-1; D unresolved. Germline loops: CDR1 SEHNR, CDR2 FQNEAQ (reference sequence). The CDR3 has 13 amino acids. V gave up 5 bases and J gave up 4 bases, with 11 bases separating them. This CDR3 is CASSRDMTTEAFF. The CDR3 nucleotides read TGTGCCAGCAGCAGAGACATGACCACTGAAGCTTTCTTT.

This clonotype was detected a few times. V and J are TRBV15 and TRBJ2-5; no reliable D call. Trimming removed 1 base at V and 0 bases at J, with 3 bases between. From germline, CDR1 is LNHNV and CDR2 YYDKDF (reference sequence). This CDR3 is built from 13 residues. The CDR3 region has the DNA TGTGCCACCAGCAGAGTTTACCAAGAGACCCAGTACTTC. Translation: CATSRVYQETQYF.

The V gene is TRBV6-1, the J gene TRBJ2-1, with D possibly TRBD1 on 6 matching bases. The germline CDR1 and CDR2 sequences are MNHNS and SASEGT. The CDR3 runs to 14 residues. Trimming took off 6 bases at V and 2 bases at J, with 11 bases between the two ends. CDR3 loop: CASRVTGPYNEQFF. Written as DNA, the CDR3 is TGTGCCAGCAGGGTCACAGGGCCCTACAATGAGCAGTTCTTC.

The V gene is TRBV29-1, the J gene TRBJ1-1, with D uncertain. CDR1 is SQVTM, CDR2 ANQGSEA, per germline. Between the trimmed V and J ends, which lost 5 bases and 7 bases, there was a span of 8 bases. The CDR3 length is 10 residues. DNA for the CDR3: TGCAGCGTTCGCCAGATTGAAGCTTTCTTT. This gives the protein CSVRQIEAFF.

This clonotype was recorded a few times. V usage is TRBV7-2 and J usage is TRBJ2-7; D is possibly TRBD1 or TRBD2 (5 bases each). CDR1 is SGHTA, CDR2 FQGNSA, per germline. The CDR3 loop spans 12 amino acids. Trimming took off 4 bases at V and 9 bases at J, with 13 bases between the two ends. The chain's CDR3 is CASSSGTPWQYF. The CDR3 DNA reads TGTGCCAGCAGCTCCGGGACCCCTTGGCAGTACTTC.

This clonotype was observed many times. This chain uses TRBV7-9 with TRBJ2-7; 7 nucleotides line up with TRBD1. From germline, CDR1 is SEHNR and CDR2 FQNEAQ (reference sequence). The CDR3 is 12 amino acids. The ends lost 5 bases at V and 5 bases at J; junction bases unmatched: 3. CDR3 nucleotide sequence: TGTGCCAGCAGCCCGACAGGGAACGAGCAGTACTTC. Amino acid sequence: CASSPTGNEQYF.

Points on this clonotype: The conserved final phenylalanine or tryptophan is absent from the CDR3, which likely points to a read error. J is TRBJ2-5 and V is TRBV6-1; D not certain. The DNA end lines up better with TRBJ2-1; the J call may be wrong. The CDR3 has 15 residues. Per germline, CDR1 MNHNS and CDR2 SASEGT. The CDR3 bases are TGTGCCAGCAGATCCGCGACTGCGTCCTACAATGAGCAGTTCCTC. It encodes CASRSATASYNEQFL.